The clone carrying this TCR beta chain was seen many times. TCRdb keeps only in-frame clones here, not all; method: immunoSEQ multiplex PCR. This sample has fewer than 120,000 clones, with roughly 90% found just once. Germline CDR1 is MGHRA and CDR2 is YSYEKL. This CDR3 spans 17 amino acids. Trimming took 1 base from V and 0 from J, leaving 13 bases between them. This specimen comes from a study of control samples from healthy donors and cancer patients. The sequencing input was PBMCs. The clonotype comes from a woman in her sixties with lung cancer. V gene TRBV4-1 combines with J gene TRBJ1-3; no clear D gene. The CDR3 here is CASSQAGGRSSGNTIYF. CDR3 nucleotides: TGCGCCAGCAGCCAAGCGGGAGGCCGCAGCTCTGGAAACACCATATATTTT.